Below are 30 T cell receptor beta chains sequenced from a single sample in a study of shared T cell receptors in the human thymus. Sequencing used immunoSEQ multiplex PCR; TCRdb keeps in-frame clones, though not all of them. Among about 380,000 clones listed, around 93% were seen once. Material: thymocytes. The receptors shown here come from a human donor.

V gene TRBV6-1 combines with J gene TRBJ2-5; 10 nucleotides align to TRBD2. This CDR3 is 16 amino acids long. Germline V gene data show CDR1 as MNHNS and CDR2 as SASEGT. With V trimmed by 2 bases and J by 3 bases, 6 bases remained unmatched. CDR3 DNA: TGTGCCAGCAGTGAAAGGGCTAGCGGGAGAAAAGAGACCCAGTACTTC. This codes for CASSERASGRKETQYF.

The chain uses TRBV28 and TRBJ2-7; the match to TRBD2 covers 11 bases. Germline V gene lookup returns CDR1 MDHEN and CDR2 SYDVKM. Unmatched junction bases numbered 5, after V lost 6 bases and J lost 1 base. The CDR3 runs 15 residues. This CDR3 reads CASRRRLAGSYEQYF. DNA of the CDR3: TGTGCCAGCAGACGACGACTAGCGGGATCCTACGAGCAGTACTTC.

V gene TRBV30 combines with J gene TRBJ1-3; the D gene is possibly TRBD1 (5 bases). In germline, CDR1 is GTSNPN, CDR2 SVGIG (reference sequence). This CDR3 is built from 14 residues. Trimming left V 2 bases short and J 0 bases short, with 8 bases between. CDR3 residues: CAWSQGGSGNTIYF. For the CDR3, the DNA is TGTGCCTGGAGTCAGGGAGGCTCTGGAAACACCATATATTTT. The whole variable domain, filled in from reference TRBV30 and TRBJ1-3, reads SQTIHQWPATLVQPVGSPLSLECTVEGTSNPNLYWYRQAAGRGLQLLFYSVGIGQISSEVPQNLSASRPQDRQFILSSKKLLLSDSGFYLCAWSQGGSGNTIYFGEGSWLTVV.

J is TRBJ1-5 and V is TRBV5-1, with TRBD1 identical over 10 bases. The germline CDR1 and CDR2 sequences are SGHRS and YFSETQ. CDR3 length: 14 residues. With V trimmed by 5 bases and J by 4 bases, 3 bases remained unmatched. CDR3 DNA: TGCGCCAGCAGTTCGGGACAGGGGAATCAGCCCCAGCATTTT. This codes for CASSSGQGNQPQHF.

J is TRBJ1-4 and V is TRBV10-2, with TRBD1 as a possible D gene (6 bases). CDR1 and CDR2 (germline): WSHSY, SAAADI. V was cut by 3 bases and J by 0 bases, with 17 bases left in between. The CDR3 spans 18 residues. Here the CDR3 DNA reads TGCGCCAGCAGTGATACTTGGACAGCTATTTCAACTAATGAAAAACTGTTTTTT. Amino acid sequence: CASSDTWTAISTNEKLFF.

This clone was seen a single time. V gene TRBV25-1 combines with J gene TRBJ2-2, with D possibly matching TRBD2 (6 bases). The V gene lost 2 bases and the J gene lost 5 bases, with 15 bases spanning the gap. This CDR3 comprises 16 residues. CDR1 is MGHDK and CDR2 is SYGVNS in the germline V gene. Here the CDR3 DNA reads TGTGCCAGCAGTGAACCCGGGAGAATACGGACCGGGGAGCTGTTTTTT. As protein: CASSEPGRIRTGELFF.

The J gene is TRBJ2-3, the V gene TRBV5-1, with 11 bases aligning to TRBD2. Germline trimming cut 8 bases from V and 3 bases from J; bases unmatched to any gene: 8. Germline assignment: CDR1 SGHRS and CDR2 YFSETQ. The CDR3 covers 15 residues. CDR3 DNA sequence: TGCGCCAGTGTAGCGGGAGGGCCAGGGACAGATACGCAGTATTTT. It translates to CASVAGGPGTDTQYF.

J is TRBJ1-4 and V is TRBV14, with 7 bases that match TRBD1. The CDR3 length is 17 residues. After removal of 2 bases from V and 6 bases from J, the junction contained 12 bases not matched to a gene. In germline, CDR1 is SGHDN, CDR2 FVKESK. CDR3 sequence: CASSQTSKGAVDEKLFF. Written as DNA, the CDR3 is TGTGCCAGCAGCCAAACTTCAAAGGGGGCGGTCGATGAAAAACTGTTTTTT.

V gene TRBV20-1 combines with J gene TRBJ2-7; no definite D call. Trimming took 1 base from V and 7 from J, leaving 5 bases between them. CDR3 length: 10 residues. Germline V gene sequence: CDR1 DFQATT, CDR2 SNEGSKA (reference sequence). The CDR3 DNA sequence: TGCAGTGCTAGAGTGGTGGAGCAGTACTTC. This translates into CSARVVEQYF.

This clone was picked up one time. The V gene is TRBV5-6, the J gene TRBJ2-1; 11 bases align to TRBD2. The CDR3 totals 17 residues. Per germline, CDR1 SGHDT and CDR2 YYEEEE. V lost 4 bases, J lost 6 bases, and 12 bases stayed unmatched. Here the CDR3 DNA reads TGTGCCAGCAGCAGAGGACTAGCGGGCCAGGCGGCCAATGAGCAGTTCTTC. Translated: CASSRGLAGQAANEQFF. Using reference TRBV5-6 and TRBJ2-1 for the parts outside the CDR3, the full variable domain is DAGVTQSPTHLIKTRGQQVTLRCSPKSGHDTVSWYQQALGQGPQFIFQYYEEEERQRGNFPDRFSGHQFPNYSSELNVNALLLGDSALYLCASSRGLAGQAANEQFFGPGTRLTVL.

The chain couples TRBV28 to TRBJ2-3; D is possibly TRBD1 or TRBD2 (5 bases each). Germline V gene data show CDR1 as MDHEN and CDR2 as SYDVKM. This CDR3 comprises 16 residues. With 6 bases removed from V and 1 base from J, the gap between germline ends came to 17 bases. The CDR3 DNA sequence: TGTGCCAGCAGCGACCGACCAGGGAGTCGCACAGATACGCAGTATTTT. Protein: CASSDRPGSRTDTQYF.

The chain couples TRBV9 to TRBJ1-2; 7 nucleotides agree with TRBD1. From germline, CDR1 is SGDLS and CDR2 YYNGEE. V was pared by 4 bases and J by 6 bases, with 12 bases of the junction left unmatched. This CDR3 spans 15 amino acids. In nucleotides, the CDR3 is TGTGCCAGCAGCCCCCGGACAGGTGCCCAGAATGGCTACACCTTC. It is translated as CASSPRTGAQNGYTF.

The chain carries TRBV11-2 and TRBJ2-1; D is perhaps TRBD2 (6 bases). Germline CDR1 reads SGHAT; CDR2 reads FQNNGV. This CDR3 comprises 16 residues. V was pared by 5 bases and J by 3 bases, with 17 bases between. CDR3: CASSTMGLLDYNEQFF. CDR3 nucleotide sequence: TGTGCCAGCAGCACGATGGGACTCCTGGACTACAATGAGCAGTTCTTC.

This chain joins TRBV5-1 and TRBJ2-3; 11 bases line up with TRBD2. Trimming removed 1 base from V and 0 bases from J; junction bases left unmatched: 7. This CDR3 is built from 18 residues. The germline V gene encodes CDR1 SGHRS and CDR2 YFSETQ. The CDR3 DNA is TGCGCCAGCAGCTTGACTAGCGGGAGCACTCAGAGCACAGATACGCAGTATTTT. Translated: CASSLTSGSTQSTDTQYF.

The CDR3 DNA follows: TGTGCTGAACGCCTAGCGGGATTCAATACGCAGTATTTT. Protein product: CAERLAGFNTQYF. The rearrangement links TRBV30 to TRBJ2-3, with TRBD2 identical over 9 bases. Germline-derived CDR1 and CDR2 are GTSNPN and SVGIG (reference sequence). The CDR3 consists of 13 residues.

The count of this clone is one. The J gene is TRBJ1-1, the V gene TRBV28, with D perhaps matching TRBD1 (5 bases). V was cut by 6 bases and J by 3 bases, with 26 bases left in between. Per the germline V gene, CDR1 is MDHEN and CDR2 is SYDVKM. The length of the CDR3 is 18 residues. CDR3 coding DNA: TGTGCCAGCAGCTCCCTGACTCATTTACACCCGGGGGACACTGAAGCTTTCTTT. Protein: CASSSLTHLHPGDTEAFF. Full variable domain (rest looked up from reference TRBV28 and TRBJ1-1): DVKVTQSSRYLVKRTGEKVFLECVQDMDHENMFWYRQDPGLGLRLIYFSYDVKMKEKGDIPEGYSVSREKKERFSLILESASTNQTSMYLCASSSLTHLHPGDTEAFFGQGTRLTVV.

The J gene is TRBJ2-1, the V gene TRBV7-2, with 9 bases matching TRBD2. The CDR3 is made up of 15 amino acids. Germline CDR1 SGHTA, CDR2 FQGNSA. Trimming removed 6 bases from V and 4 bases from J; junction bases left unmatched: 7. Here the CDR3 reads CASSLSGGVYNEQFF. The DNA of the CDR3 is TGTGCCAGCAGTCTTAGCGGGGGCGTTTACAATGAGCAGTTCTTC. The complete variable domain, with remaining parts taken from reference TRBV7-2 and TRBJ2-1, reads GAGVSQSPSNKVTEKGKDVELRCDPISGHTALYWYRQSLGQGLEFLIYFQGNSAPDKSGLPSDRFSAERTGGSVSTLTIQRTQQEDSAVYLCASSLSGGVYNEQFFGPGTRLTVL.

V usage is TRBV7-9 and J usage is TRBJ2-7, with D unresolved. Germline CDR1 SEHNR, CDR2 FQNEAQ (reference sequence). V dropped 0 bases and J dropped 7 bases, with 4 bases sitting between them. This CDR3 comprises 11 residues. The CDR3 region has the DNA TGTGCCAGCAGCTTAGCGGGGGAGCAGTACTTC. It specifies CASSLAGEQYF.

The gene calls are TRBV4-1 and TRBJ2-2; 7 nucleotides align to TRBD1. V lost 1 base and J lost 3; bases outside the gene matches: 11. Per germline, CDR1 MGHRA and CDR2 YSYEKL. The CDR3 has 18 residues. CDR3 loop: CASSQAGTGARDTGELFF. The CDR3 DNA reads TGCGCCAGCAGCCAAGCGGGAACAGGGGCCCGGGACACCGGGGAGCTGTTTTTT.

This sequence joins TRBV10-3 and TRBJ1-3, with D unclear. Trimming left V 0 bases short and J 3 bases short, with 15 bases between. The CDR3 extends over 17 amino acids. Germline-derived CDR1 and CDR2 are ENHRY and SYGVKD. The CDR3 protein is CAISESDNGEGGNTIYF. CDR3 bases: TGTGCCATCAGTGAGTCTGACAACGGTGAAGGTGGAAACACCATATATTTT.

The chain has TRBV6-1 and TRBJ2-3; no clear D. Germline CDR1 and CDR2: MNHNS and SASEGT. V was shortened by 9 bases and J by 4 bases, with 8 bases between the two germline ends. The CDR3 is made up of 11 amino acids. The CDR3 nucleotides are TGTGCCAGTCCCATAGCAGATACGCAGTATTTT. Translated, it gives CASPIADTQYF.

The gene calls are TRBV2 and TRBJ2-1, with TRBD2 matching over 9 bases. After removal of 4 bases from V and 9 bases from J, the junction contained 10 bases not matched to a gene. CDR3 size: 15 residues. Looked up from germline, CDR1 is SNHLY and CDR2 is FYNNEI. CDR3 loop: CASSGSSGNKSEQFF. For the CDR3, the DNA is TGTGCCAGCAGTGGTTCTAGCGGGAACAAGTCTGAGCAGTTCTTC.

The chain carries TRBV6-6 and TRBJ1-1; perhaps TRBD1 as D (5 bases). The V gene lost 0 bases and the J gene lost 4 bases, with 9 bases spanning the gap. Looked up from germline, CDR1 is MNHNY and CDR2 is SVGAGI (reference sequence). CDR3 size: 14 residues. DNA of the CDR3: TGTGCCAGCAGTTACTCGGGACGGATCACTGAAGCTTTCTTT. The encoded protein is CASSYSGRITEAFF.

The chain links TRBV7-9 to TRBJ1-5, with 9 bases aligning to TRBD1. The CDR3 has 16 amino acids. J was trimmed by 5 bases and V by 3 bases; bases with no gene match: 8. Germline V gene data show CDR1 as SEHNR and CDR2 as FQNEAQ (reference sequence). The CDR3: CASSFNGTGHYQPQHF. CDR3 coding DNA: TGTGCCAGCAGCTTCAACGGGACAGGGCATTATCAGCCCCAGCATTTT.

J is TRBJ1-5 and V is TRBV10-1; 9 bases are shared with TRBD1. This CDR3 has 13 amino acids. With V trimmed by 6 bases and J by 4 bases, 1 base remained unmatched. The germline gives CDR1 WNHNN, CDR2 SYGVQD (reference sequence). The DNA for the CDR3 is TGCGCCAGCAGCGGGACAGGGAATCAGCCCCAGCATTTT. Residues: CASSGTGNQPQHF.

The gene calls are TRBV10-3 and TRBJ1-2, with 7 nucleotides matching TRBD1. Trimming took 6 bases from V and 5 from J; bases not matched to a gene: 12. This CDR3 comprises 15 residues. Germline lookup yields CDR1 ENHRY and CDR2 SYGVKD. The CDR3 DNA is TGTGCCATCAGCTCAGAGACAGGGTCTACTTATGGCTACACCTTC. This gives the protein CAISSETGSTYGYTF.

The chain has TRBV27 and TRBJ1-1; D is perhaps TRBD1 (5 bases). The CDR3 contains 14 residues. In germline, CDR1 is MNHEY, CDR2 SMNVEV (reference sequence). Trimming removed 6 bases at V and 1 base at J, with 12 bases between. CDR3 DNA sequence: TGTGCCAGCAGCCTACCCGGGGGGAACACTGAAGCTTTCTTT. Translating it yields CASSLPGGNTEAFF.

The chain links TRBV5-4 to TRBJ2-1; 8 bases are shared with TRBD2. The CDR3 consists of 16 residues. In germline, CDR1 is SGHNT, CDR2 YYREEE (reference sequence). The J segment lost 7 bases and the V segment lost 5 bases, leaving 14 bases of the junction unmatched. The CDR3 reads CASSKGGLDHGNEQFF. CDR3 DNA sequence: TGTGCCAGCAGTAAGGGGGGACTAGACCATGGGAATGAGCAGTTCTTC.

V is TRBV5-1 and J is TRBJ2-1; TRBD2 matches 11 bases. Per the germline V gene, CDR1 is SGHRS and CDR2 is YFSETQ. The CDR3 runs 15 residues. V was clipped by 1 base and J by 7 bases; unmatched bases: 4. CDR3 protein: CASSLITSGRNEQFF. The CDR3 DNA reads TGCGCCAGCAGCTTGATTACTAGCGGGAGAAATGAGCAGTTCTTC.

CDR3 region: CASSLIGSGGPVEQYF. DNA for the CDR3: TGTGCCAGCAGCTTAATAGGGTCGGGAGGGCCGGTCGAGCAGTACTTC. The chain has TRBV11-2 and TRBJ2-7; 8 bases align to TRBD2. The ends lost 2 bases at V and 6 bases at J; junction bases unmatched: 12. Germline-derived CDR1 and CDR2 are SGHAT and FQNNGV. This CDR3 region has 16 residues.